Listed here are 30 T cell receptor beta chains from one sample, sequenced in a study of CD8 T cells in ankylosing spondylitis. TCRdb re-derived calls from the 5' RACE reads in MiXCR, one entry per CDR3 protein. The table lists roughly 220,000 distinct CDR3 sequences, 15% to 20% of them singletons. Study-wide findings and caveats: Blood of patients with ankylosing spondylitis appeared to be characterized by a TCR beta motif of eight highly homologous variants.

For these TCRs, the target antigens are not known. The sample was blood, either unsorted or a sorted T cell fraction (not recorded which). Receptors originate from a male donor with ankylosing spondylitis.

The V and J genes are TRBV28 and TRBJ2-1; 10 nucleotides align to TRBD2. The CDR3 spans 13 residues. The J segment lost 11 bases and the V segment lost 5 bases, leaving 6 bases of the junction unmatched. Per germline, CDR1 MDHEN and CDR2 SYDVKM. CDR3: CASSLLGLAKQFF. The CDR3 region has the DNA TGTGCCAGCAGTCTACTGGGACTAGCGAAGCAGTTCTTC.

This clonotype was picked up a small number of times. This chain links TRBV7-9 with TRBJ2-7, with D possibly TRBD2 on 6 matching bases. CDR3 size: 14 residues. CDR1 is SEHNR, CDR2 FQNEAQ, per germline (reference sequence). V was cut by 3 bases and J by 5 bases, with 14 bases left in between. The CDR3 spells CASSLEGVTNEQYF. The CDR3 nucleotides read TGTGCCAGCAGCTTGGAGGGAGTGACAAACGAGCAGTACTTC.

The chain recombines TRBV28 with TRBJ2-2; the D gene could be TRBD1 or TRBD2 (5 bases each). The V end lost 2 bases, the J end lost 8 bases, and 15 bases lay between the germline ends. Germline V gene data show CDR1 as MDHEN and CDR2 as SYDVKM. This CDR3 region has 15 residues. The CDR3 nucleotides are TGTGCCAGCAGTTTAGGGGGTGCCGAACGGGGGGAGCTGTTTTTT. Amino acids: CASSLGGAERGELFF.

The chain has TRBV7-9 and TRBJ2-3; 8 nucleotides match TRBD2. V was pared by 5 bases and J by 2 bases, with 9 bases of the junction left unmatched. The CDR3 has 16 amino acids. Germline V gives CDR1 SEHNR, CDR2 FQNEAQ (reference sequence). As DNA, the CDR3 is TGTGCCAGCAGCCAAGAGCGGGAGAGATTCACAGATACGCAGTATTTT. Protein: CASSQERERFTDTQYF.

The rearrangement joins TRBV19 to TRBJ1-5; tentatively, D is TRBD1 (5 bases). Trimming shortened V by 3 bases and J by 2 bases, and 14 bases separated the two germline ends. The germline gives CDR1 LNHDA, CDR2 SQIVND (reference sequence). This CDR3 comprises 16 residues. Here the CDR3 DNA reads TGTGCCAGTAGTATCGCCCAGGGATATGGCAATCAGCCCCAGCATTTT. It yields the protein CASSIAQGYGNQPQHF.

The chain uses TRBV7-9 and TRBJ2-3; D remains ambiguous. CDR1 SEHNR and CDR2 FQNEAQ come from the germline V gene (reference sequence). This CDR3 has 12 residues. Trimming took off 6 bases at V and 4 bases at J, with 8 bases between the two ends. The CDR3 DNA reads as TGTGCCAGCAGTCACCAGGCAGATACGCAGTATTTT. Residues: CASSHQADTQYF.

This clonotype was detected ten times or more. The genes are TRBV28 and TRBJ2-7, with D maybe TRBD2 (8 bases). V lost 3 bases and J lost 2, with 20 bases in between. Germline-derived CDR1 and CDR2 are MDHEN and SYDVKM. The CDR3 is 17 amino acids. The CDR3 nucleotides are TGTGCCAGCAGTTTGTTCGTAGCGGGACAGAATACCTACGAGCAGTACTTC. This sequence encodes CASSLFVAGQNTYEQYF.

This clonotype was detected a few times. The rearrangement joins TRBV10-3 to TRBJ1-4; TRBD1 aligns across 7 bases. V gave up 4 bases and J gave up 12 bases; unmatched junction bases: 8. The CDR3 runs to 13 residues. Germline CDR1 reads ENHRY; CDR2 reads SYGVKD. CDR3 nucleotide sequence: TGTGCCATCAGTGCACAGGGGAATATAGAACTGTTTTTT. It codes for CAISAQGNIELFF.

This clonotype was recorded many times. V usage is TRBV7-9 and J usage is TRBJ2-3; the D is unclear. Germline V gene lookup returns CDR1 SEHNR and CDR2 FQNEAQ (reference sequence). Trimming left V 4 bases short and J 4 bases short, with 6 bases between. The CDR3 is made up of 12 amino acids. This CDR3 reads CASSYGSDTQYF. The CDR3 nucleotides are TGTGCCAGCAGCTACGGTTCAGATACGCAGTATTTT.

The chain has TRBV5-1 and TRBJ1-1; weak D call: TRBD1 (5 bases). Germline V gives CDR1 SGHRS, CDR2 YFSETQ. Trimming pared 2 bases from V and 1 base from J, leaving 18 bases between. This CDR3 has 17 residues. CDR3 sequence: CASSLGTFLRTNTEAFF. As DNA, the CDR3 is TGCGCCAGCAGCTTAGGGACTTTCCTCAGGACGAACACTGAAGCTTTCTTT.

This clonotype has more than one count but fewer than ten. The chain has TRBV12-3 or TRBV12-4 and TRBJ2-1, with 10 positions matching TRBD1. Trimming removed 5 bases from V and 6 bases from J; junction bases left unmatched: 7. This CDR3 is 15 amino acids long. CDR3 in amino acids: CASSPGQGLSNEQFF. CDR3 nucleotides: TGTGCCAGCAGTCCGGGACAGGGGTTGAGCAATGAGCAGTTCTTC.

J is TRBJ1-4 and V is TRBV20-1, with D maybe TRBD1 (5 bases). CDR1 and CDR2 (germline): DFQATT, SNEGSKA (reference sequence). The CDR3 is made up of 16 amino acids. V was cut by 1 base and J by 7 bases, with 19 bases left in between. CDR3 sequence: CSARAWDLATGEKLFF. DNA for the CDR3: TGCAGTGCTAGAGCATGGGACCTCGCCACAGGTGAAAAACTGTTTTTT.

This clonotype was observed a few times. V usage is TRBV5-6 and J usage is TRBJ2-7; D remains ambiguous. Germline CDR1 reads SGHDT; CDR2 reads YYEEEE. The CDR3 is 12 amino acids. V was trimmed by 0 bases and J by 5 bases, leaving 6 bases between them. CDR3 amino acids: CASSLATHEQYF. In DNA form, the CDR3 reads TGTGCCAGCAGCTTGGCTACCCACGAGCAGTACTTC.

The genes are TRBV19 and TRBJ2-1; 11 bases match TRBD2. The CDR3 extends over 16 amino acids. J lost 9 bases, V lost 1 base, and 8 bases had no gene match. Germline lookup yields CDR1 LNHDA and CDR2 SQIVND (reference sequence). This chain's CDR3 is CASSIALAGVSGEQFF. The DNA of the CDR3 is TGTGCCAGTAGTATAGCACTAGCGGGAGTTTCAGGTGAGCAGTTCTTC.

This clonotype has only a few counts. The chain recombines TRBV20-1 with TRBJ1-2; no definite D call. V lost 5 bases and J lost 4, with 8 bases in between. Per germline, CDR1 DFQATT and CDR2 SNEGSKA (reference sequence). The CDR3 sequence is 11 residues long. Here the CDR3 reads CSAPESYGYTF. DNA for the CDR3: TGCAGTGCTCCAGAAAGCTATGGCTACACCTTC.

This clonotype turned up a few times. CDR3 coding DNA: TGCGCCAGCAGCCAGGAGCGGATCGGAGATACGCAGTATTTT. Residues: CASSQERIGDTQYF. The chain combines TRBV4-1 with TRBJ2-3; D is perhaps TRBD2 (5 bases). V lost 3 bases and J lost 5, with 12 bases in between. The CDR3 has 14 amino acids. Germline V lookup: CDR1 MGHRA, CDR2 YSYEKL.

This clonotype occurred many times. V gene TRBV4-1 combines with J gene TRBJ1-5; TRBD1 agrees at 7 bases. V gave up 1 base and J gave up 3 bases; unmatched junction bases: 9. The CDR3 covers 17 residues. The germline CDR1 and CDR2 sequences are MGHRA and YSYEKL. The CDR3 nucleotides read TGCGCCAGCAGCCAAGGGCCCGGGACAGAGTACAATCAGCCCCAGCATTTT. Translated: CASSQGPGTEYNQPQHF.

The chain couples TRBV4-3 to TRBJ2-2; no clear D gene. The germline CDR1 and CDR2 sequences are LGHNA and YSLEER. The V end lost 0 bases, the J end lost 5 bases, and 7 bases lay between the germline ends. This CDR3 contains 14 residues. The CDR3 loop reads CASSQDWATGELFF. The CDR3, as DNA: TGCGCCAGCAGCCAAGATTGGGCAACCGGGGAGCTGTTTTTT.

This clonotype was found a few times. The V call is TRBV29-1, the J call TRBJ1-1; possibly TRBD1 for D (5 bases). The CDR3 sequence is 13 residues long. V lost 6 bases and J lost 3, with 14 bases in between. CDR1 and CDR2 from the germline V gene are SQVTM and ANQGSEA. The CDR3 loop is CSVQTETHTEAFF. CDR3 nucleotide sequence: TGCAGCGTCCAGACAGAGACCCACACTGAAGCTTTCTTT.

V usage is TRBV19 and J usage is TRBJ2-5; the D gene is possibly TRBD1 (6 bases). V was cut by 3 bases and J by 3 bases, with 14 bases left in between. The CDR3 extends over 15 amino acids. Looked up from germline, CDR1 is LNHDA and CDR2 is SQIVND (reference sequence). The CDR3 DNA reads as TGTGCCAGTAGTATCCTCGGGACACCAAAAGAGACCCAGTACTTC. Translating gives CASSILGTPKETQYF.

The gene calls are TRBV7-8 and TRBJ2-7; 9 bases line up with TRBD1. The CDR3 sequence is 18 residues long. V trimming: 1 base; J trimming: 2 bases; junction bases outside the gene matches: 12. Germline values: CDR1 SGHVS, CDR2 FQNEAQ. CDR3 protein: CASSLENWDRELTYEQYF. CDR3 nucleotide sequence: TGTGCCAGCAGCTTAGAGAACTGGGACAGGGAATTGACCTACGAGCAGTACTTC.

The V call is TRBV27, the J call TRBJ2-1, with TRBD1 identical over 7 bases. The V segment lost 3 bases and the J segment 4 bases; nucleotides outside the gene matches: 9. The CDR3 runs 16 residues. CDR1 and CDR2 from the germline V gene are MNHEY and SMNVEV (reference sequence). The CDR3 sequence: CASSFSPGQLYNEQFF. The CDR3 coding sequence is TGTGCCAGCAGTTTCTCACCGGGACAGCTTTACAATGAGCAGTTCTTC.

This clonotype has only a few counts. The chain links TRBV4-3 to TRBJ2-3, with 12 bases matching TRBD2. CDR1 and CDR2 (germline): LGHNA, YSLEER. After removal of 8 bases from V and 4 bases from J, the junction contained 7 bases not matched to a gene. The CDR3 has 15 amino acids. In DNA form, the CDR3 reads TGCGCCAGCGGGCCGGGACTAGCGGGTCCAGATACGCAGTATTTT. It yields the protein CASGPGLAGPDTQYF.

The V and J genes are TRBV6-2 or TRBV6-3 and TRBJ2-2; D is unclear. The germline CDR1 and CDR2 sequences are MNHEY and SVGEGT. The V and J ends lost 2 bases and 2 bases respectively, with 6 bases between them. This CDR3 has 14 amino acids. This CDR3 reads CASSYIPNTGELFF. The CDR3 nucleotides read TGTGCCAGCAGTTACATCCCCAACACCGGGGAGCTGTTTTTT.

The chain joins TRBV5-1 to TRBJ1-4, with 9 bases that match TRBD1. The CDR3 has 14 amino acids. Germline V gene sequence: CDR1 SGHRS, CDR2 YFSETQ. J lost 8 bases, V lost 5 bases, and 7 bases had no gene match. CDR3 nucleotides: TGCGCCAGCAGAATCGGGACAGGGTGGGAAAAACTGTTTTTT. This codes for CASRIGTGWEKLFF.

The chain uses TRBV15 and TRBJ2-3; D gene unclear. The CDR3 sequence is 17 residues long. V was trimmed by 3 bases and J by 0 bases, leaving 16 bases between them. The germline CDR1 and CDR2 sequences are LNHNV and YYDKDF (reference sequence). CDR3 protein: CATSSGARADSTDTQYF. The CDR3 DNA reads as TGTGCCACCAGCAGTGGAGCCCGGGCCGATAGCACAGATACGCAGTATTTT.

This sequence joins TRBV5-1 and TRBJ2-7; possibly TRBD1 for D (5 bases). The germline V gene has CDR1 SGHRS and CDR2 YFSETQ. Trimming removed 3 bases from V and 6 bases from J, with 19 bases in between. The CDR3 has 15 residues. CDR3 bases: TGCGCCAGCAGCTGGGCGAACTTGGGTGGGGCCGAGCAGTACTTC. It yields the protein CASSWANLGGAEQYF.

This clonotype was counted only a few times. The chain uses TRBV7-3 and TRBJ2-7, with 12 bases that match TRBD2. Germline trimming cut 5 bases from V and 6 bases from J; bases unmatched to any gene: 8. Per the germline V gene, CDR1 is SGHTA and CDR2 is FQGTGA. This CDR3 is built from 15 residues. DNA for the CDR3: TGTGCCAGCAGCCGAGACGGGACTAGCGGGCTCGAGCAGTACTTC. This translates into CASSRDGTSGLEQYF. Using reference TRBV7-3 and TRBJ2-7 for the parts outside the CDR3, the full variable domain is GAGVSQTPSNKVTEKGKYVELRCDPISGHTALYWYRQSLGQGPEFLIYFQGTGAADDSGLPNDRFFAVRPEGSVSTLKIQRTERGDSAVYLCASSRDGTSGLEQYFGPGTRLTVT.

The chain is built from TRBV30 and TRBJ1-1; TRBD1 agrees at 7 bases. CDR3 size: 14 residues. V gave up 5 bases and J gave up 4 bases; unmatched junction bases: 10. The V gene's germline CDR1 is GTSNPN and CDR2 SVGIG (reference sequence). Here the CDR3 DNA reads TGTGCCTGGTCCTTGGGTGCAGGGGGCACTGAAGCTTTCTTT. Translated: CAWSLGAGGTEAFF.

This clonotype has ten or more counts. The rearrangement links TRBV29-1 to TRBJ2-1; 8 bases agree with TRBD1. The J segment lost 4 bases and the V segment lost 6 bases, leaving 8 bases of the junction unmatched. This CDR3 has 14 residues. The germline V gene has CDR1 SQVTM and CDR2 ANQGSEA. The CDR3 region is CSVHTGGSYNEQFF. The DNA of the CDR3 is TGCAGCGTACACACAGGGGGTTCATACAATGAGCAGTTCTTC.